A selection of T cell receptor beta chains follows, all from one sample in a study of blood T cells in healthy people across ages. TCRdb re-called the 5' RACE reads through MiXCR, storing one row per CDR3 protein. Here the sample spans 800,000 or so distinct CDR3 sequences, roughly 25% being singletons. The same data also went into a second study, on T cells of mothers and their children.

Sequenced material: blood. These receptors originate from a boy under 18 in good health. Each CDR3 is given with its conserved first and last residue. The order of the fields is D gene, V gene, J gene, CDR3 protein. D genes are given only for firm matches.

d_gene: TRBD2; v_gene: TRBV6-5; j_gene: TRBJ2-1; CDR3aa: CASSYPKLRPREGFEQFF
d_gene: -; v_gene: TRBV4-3; j_gene: TRBJ2-3; CDR3aa: CASSQGQGGTDTQYF
d_gene: -; v_gene: TRBV20-1; j_gene: TRBJ2-3; CDR3aa: CSASPGGNTDTQYF
d_gene: -; v_gene: TRBV28; j_gene: TRBJ2-3; CDR3aa: CASSFRVGLTDTQYF
d_gene: TRBD2; v_gene: TRBV29-1; j_gene: TRBJ2-1; CDR3aa: CSVEGTSGNWNEQFF
d_gene: TRBD2; v_gene: TRBV7-2; j_gene: TRBJ2-5; CDR3aa: CASSLEGTSGTSVF
d_gene: TRBD1; v_gene: TRBV5-1; j_gene: TRBJ2-3; CDR3aa: CASSPPGQGADTQYF
d_gene: -; v_gene: TRBV20-1; j_gene: TRBJ1-2; CDR3aa: CSARDLVGYGGYTF
d_gene: -; v_gene: TRBV5-4; j_gene: -; CDR3aa: CASSLWVGGGNNEQFF
d_gene: -; v_gene: TRBV4-1; j_gene: TRBJ1-2; CDR3aa: CASSQVGANNYGYTF
d_gene: TRBD2; v_gene: TRBV28; j_gene: TRBJ2-2; CDR3aa: CASSDRAGGPQSGELFF
d_gene: -; v_gene: TRBV6-5; j_gene: TRBJ2-2; CDR3aa: CASSLRLVEAGELFF
d_gene: TRBD1; v_gene: TRBV5-1; j_gene: TRBJ2-5; CDR3aa: CASSLPGQQETQYF
d_gene: TRBD1; v_gene: TRBV12-3/TRBV12-4; j_gene: TRBJ1-4; CDR3aa: CASSPDRSEKLFF
d_gene: TRBD1; v_gene: TRBV20-1; j_gene: TRBJ2-7; CDR3aa: CSARRPTGGGEQYF
d_gene: -; v_gene: TRBV9; j_gene: TRBJ2-6; CDR3aa: CASSVSSAAGANVLTF
d_gene: -; v_gene: TRBV7-2; j_gene: TRBJ2-7; CDR3aa: CASSLAHQNYEQYF
d_gene: TRBD2; v_gene: TRBV20-1; j_gene: TRBJ2-7; CDR3aa: CSASHIIGGSDEQYF
d_gene: TRBD2; v_gene: TRBV5-6; j_gene: -; CDR3aa: CASSLVALAEYNEQFF
d_gene: -; v_gene: TRBV15; j_gene: TRBJ2-7; CDR3aa: CATSRGGGGDRDYEQYF
d_gene: -; v_gene: TRBV11-3; j_gene: TRBJ2-3; CDR3aa: CASSLGGSVADTQYF
d_gene: -; v_gene: TRBV4-1; j_gene: -; CDR3aa: CASSRAGGAKGDEQFF
d_gene: -; v_gene: TRBV5-1; j_gene: TRBJ2-7; CDR3aa: CASSLVGREYEQYF
d_gene: -; v_gene: TRBV6-1; j_gene: TRBJ2-3; CDR3aa: CASSDEDTQYF
d_gene: -; v_gene: TRBV6-5; j_gene: TRBJ2-1; CDR3aa: CASSRGTDNEQFF
d_gene: -; v_gene: TRBV27; j_gene: TRBJ2-2; CDR3aa: CASSFVTNTGELFF
d_gene: -; v_gene: TRBV20-1; j_gene: TRBJ1-5; CDR3aa: CSARYLWQVDNRPQHF
d_gene: -; v_gene: TRBV5-1; j_gene: TRBJ2-3; CDR3aa: CASSFGAGDVTDTQYF
d_gene: -; v_gene: TRBV12-3/TRBV12-4; j_gene: TRBJ1-1; CDR3aa: CASSFGSSAEAFF
d_gene: TRBD1; v_gene: TRBV7-2; j_gene: -; CDR3aa: CASSPMGQDDEQYF
d_gene: TRBD2; v_gene: TRBV20-1; j_gene: TRBJ2-1; CDR3aa: CSARQGLENEQFF
d_gene: -; v_gene: TRBV18; j_gene: TRBJ2-7; CDR3aa: CASSSKDSLLYEQYF
d_gene: -; v_gene: TRBV2; j_gene: TRBJ2-3; CDR3aa: CASSVSRERTDTQYF
d_gene: -; v_gene: TRBV6-5; j_gene: TRBJ1-2; CDR3aa: CASTRLGGDYGYTF
d_gene: -; v_gene: TRBV29-1; j_gene: TRBJ2-5; CDR3aa: CSVEGGNQGSETQYF
d_gene: TRBD1; v_gene: TRBV7-9; j_gene: TRBJ1-2; CDR3aa: CASSFGTGPTGGYTF
d_gene: -; v_gene: TRBV20-1; j_gene: TRBJ2-7; CDR3aa: CSAHSRDHSYEQYF
d_gene: TRBD1; v_gene: TRBV6-1; j_gene: TRBJ1-6; CDR3aa: CAIRAGGRDNSPLHF
d_gene: -; v_gene: TRBV7-9; j_gene: TRBJ2-1; CDR3aa: CASRYGVPADNEQFF
d_gene: -; v_gene: TRBV7-2; j_gene: TRBJ2-5; CDR3aa: CASSLVLGEETQYF
d_gene: TRBD1; v_gene: TRBV7-2; j_gene: TRBJ1-4; CDR3aa: CASSLHDRGWTNEKLFF
d_gene: -; v_gene: TRBV24-1; j_gene: TRBJ2-2; CDR3aa: CATGITGELFF
d_gene: -; v_gene: TRBV12-3/TRBV12-4; j_gene: -; CDR3aa: CASRLLTQPQYF
d_gene: -; v_gene: TRBV6-5; j_gene: TRBJ2-3; CDR3aa: CAGSYWSGDTQYF
d_gene: -; v_gene: TRBV7-9; j_gene: TRBJ1-1; CDR3aa: CASSLAAQDEAFF
d_gene: TRBD1; v_gene: TRBV29-1; j_gene: TRBJ1-1; CDR3aa: CSVAGQGMDTEAFF
d_gene: TRBD2; v_gene: TRBV7-2; j_gene: TRBJ2-4; CDR3aa: CASSRTSGGVNIQYF
d_gene: -; v_gene: TRBV28; j_gene: TRBJ1-4; CDR3aa: CASSSGWENEKLFF
d_gene: -; v_gene: TRBV6-1; j_gene: TRBJ1-2; CDR3aa: CASSESGTAYGYTF
d_gene: -; v_gene: TRBV6-2/TRBV6-3; j_gene: TRBJ1-3; CDR3aa: CASKPRQGNSGNTIYF
d_gene: -; v_gene: TRBV27; j_gene: TRBJ1-4; CDR3aa: CASSLSGQNEKLFF